This entry lists 2 T cell receptor beta chains sequenced from one sample in a study of blood T cells in healthy people across ages. For the second PCR, which ran for roughly 6 to 11 cycles, a sample-barcoded 5' primer and a J-beta primer mix were used. MiXCR was run by TCRdb on the 5' RACE reads, yielding one entry per CDR3 protein. Altogether fewer than 900,000 distinct CDR3 sequences are present, 35% to 40% being singletons, with the ten largest covering 10% to 15%. The sequenced sample consisted of blood. The receptors stem from a man younger than 30 in good health.

This chain connects TRBV12-3 or TRBV12-4 to TRBJ1-5, with 9 bases that match TRBD1. Losses at the gene ends were 8 bases for V and 7 bases for J; bases not matched to a gene: 9. This CDR3 is built from 14 residues. CDR3 sequence: CASGPGQGLQPQHF. The DNA for the CDR3 is TGTGCCAGCGGCCCGGGACAGGGATTGCAGCCCCAGCATTTT.

This chain uses TRBV7-9 with TRBJ1-4, with no clear D. The CDR3 spans 15 residues. Germline CDR1 SEHNR, CDR2 FQNEAQ (reference sequence). V lost 5 bases and J lost 6, with 16 bases in between. The CDR3: CASSPRAGGDEKLFF. The CDR3 bases are TGTGCCAGCAGCCCCCGGGCAGGAGGAGATGAAAAACTGTTTTTT. Drawing the rest from reference TRBV7-9 and TRBJ1-4, the complete variable domain is DTGVSQNPRHKITKRGQNVTFRCDPISEHNRLYWYRQTLGQGPEFLTYFQNEAQLEKSRLLSDRFSAERPKGSFSTLEIQRTEQGDSAMYLCASSPRAGGDEKLFFGSGTQLSVL.